Below, 28 T cell receptor beta chains from the same sample are listed, as sequenced in a study of sequential checkpoint blockade in melanoma. The treatment here: randomized to nivolumab then ipilimumab (arm A) or the reverse (arm B). Assay: immunoSEQ multiplex PCR; the TCRdb copy retains only in-frame clones and omits some. The sample has 25,000 to 30,000 clones, roughly 77% seen once. The sample in question was CD8+ T cells sorted from blood (inferred from file names), obtained from a patient given nivolumab and ipilimumab in sequence. The receptor set was obtained from a human donor with melanoma.

The V gene is TRBV19, the J gene TRBJ2-2; 7 nucleotides align to TRBD1. The CDR3 runs to 15 residues. V lost 4 bases, J lost 5 bases, and 7 bases stayed unmatched. In germline, CDR1 is LNHDA, CDR2 SQIVND (reference sequence). The CDR3 loop is CASSKGQMGTGELFF. For the CDR3, the DNA is TGTGCCAGTAGTAAGGGACAGATGGGGACCGGGGAGCTGTTTTTT.

CDR3 DNA sequence: TGTGCCAGTAGTCCCATTGGGGCCAACTATGGCTACACCTTC. Amino acid sequence: CASSPIGANYGYTF. J is TRBJ1-2 and V is TRBV19, with D perhaps matching TRBD1 (5 bases). This CDR3 has 14 amino acids. The germline V gene encodes CDR1 LNHDA and CDR2 SQIVND (reference sequence). V dropped 5 bases and J dropped 2 bases, with 12 bases sitting between them.

The V gene is TRBV5-1, the J gene TRBJ1-1; 9 bases match TRBD1. The CDR3 contains 16 residues. V shed 4 bases, J shed 0 bases, and the junction held 7 bases outside the gene matches. Looked up from germline, CDR1 is SGHRS and CDR2 is YFSETQ. The CDR3 loop is CASSLVGTGLNTEAFF. Written as DNA, the CDR3 is TGCGCCAGCAGCCTGGTAGGGACAGGGTTGAACACTGAAGCTTTCTTT.

CDR3 DNA: TGTGCCAGCAGCGGCCAACAGGGGGCGGAGACTGAAGCTTTCTTT. Residues: CASSGQQGAETEAFF. The chain carries TRBV9 and TRBJ1-1, with TRBD1 identical over 9 bases. This CDR3 comprises 15 residues. The ends lost 3 bases at V and 5 bases at J; junction bases unmatched: 8. Germline values: CDR1 SGDLS, CDR2 YYNGEE.

This clone was seen only once. The rearrangement uses TRBV6-6 and TRBJ2-1; 7 positions match TRBD1. Per the germline V gene, CDR1 is MNHNY and CDR2 is SVGAGI (reference sequence). Trimming took 11 bases from V and 2 from J; bases not matched to a gene: 6. The CDR3 has 13 amino acids. The CDR3 coding sequence is TGTGCCGTCTGGGACAGCACCTACAATGAGCAGTTCTTC. Its translation: CAVWDSTYNEQFF.

This rearrangement joins TRBV7-6 to TRBJ2-3, with 14 positions matching TRBD2. There are 15 residues in the CDR3. J was trimmed by 6 bases and V by 5 bases; bases with no gene match: 4. Germline loops: CDR1 SGHVS, CDR2 FNYEAQ. In DNA, the CDR3 is TGTGCCAGCAGCCCGGGGACTAGCGGGGGTGATACGCAGTATTTT. It yields the protein CASSPGTSGGDTQYF.

This clone was counted only a few times. This chain connects TRBV21-1 to TRBJ2-7; TRBD1 is the table's D call and was not checked against the DNA. TRBV21-1 is noted as a pseudogene. CDR3 size: 14 residues. CDR3 DNA: TGTGCCAGCAGCCACAGGGGGCGATTTCCCGAGCAGTACTTC. Translation gives CASSHRGRFPEQYF.

This clone has more than one count but fewer than ten. J is TRBJ2-1 and V is TRBV4-3; 11 positions agree with TRBD2. The CDR3 is 13 amino acids. Germline V CDR1 and CDR2: LGHNA, YSLEER. Trimming removed 5 bases from V and 13 bases from J; junction bases left unmatched: 7. The CDR3 loop is CASSKYSGGEQFF. CDR3 in DNA: TGCGCCAGCAGCAAATATAGCGGGGGGGAACAGTTCTTC.

The chain combines TRBV5-3 with TRBJ1-4; 10 bases align to TRBD1. TRBV5-3 is marked as an open reading frame, function uncertain. This CDR3 has 15 residues. V was clipped by 3 bases and J by 8 bases; unmatched bases: 7. CDR3 amino acids: CARSYLTGGCEKLFF. CDR3 nucleotides: TGTGCCAGAAGCTACCTGACAGGGGGCTGCGAAAAACTGTTTTTT.

Here the CDR3 DNA reads TGTGCCAGCACCCCCGGTAGCGGCCCCTACAATGAGCAGTTCTTC. As protein: CASTPGSGPYNEQFF. The chain uses TRBV5-5 and TRBJ2-1; D may be TRBD2 (6 bases). Germline V CDR1 and CDR2: SGHKS, YYEKEE (reference sequence). This CDR3 has 15 amino acids. The ends were cut back, 6 bases at V and 2 bases at J, with 15 bases in the middle.

The V and J genes are TRBV6-5 and TRBJ1-2, with D hard to call. The germline gives CDR1 MNHEY, CDR2 SVGAGI. The CDR3 runs 16 residues. The V and J ends lost 0 bases and 3 bases respectively, with 14 bases between them. This CDR3 reads CASSYSSGPSDYGYTF. Here the CDR3 DNA reads TGTGCCAGCAGTTACTCAAGCGGGCCATCCGACTATGGCTACACCTTC.

The V and J genes are TRBV4-1 and TRBJ1-4; 8 nucleotides agree with TRBD1. CDR3 size: 15 residues. J lost 3 bases, V lost 4 bases, and 4 bases had no gene match. The V gene's germline CDR1 is MGHRA and CDR2 YSYEKL. The CDR3 DNA follows: TGCGCCAGCAGCCTCACGACAGGGGCTAATGAAAAACTGTTTTTT. Its translation is CASSLTTGANEKLFF.

V is TRBV2 and J is TRBJ1-6; D may be TRBD1 (6 bases). Looked up from germline, CDR1 is SNHLY and CDR2 is FYNNEI. There are 14 residues in the CDR3. Trimming removed 1 base at V and 9 bases at J, with 10 bases between. The CDR3 loop is CASSEGRDTSPLHF. The CDR3 nucleotides read TGTGCCAGCAGTGAAGGACGGGACACTTCACCCCTCCACTTT.

This clone was recorded only once. The chain couples TRBV6-5 to TRBJ2-1; 7 positions agree with TRBD1. The CDR3 contains 13 residues. The germline V gene has CDR1 MNHEY and CDR2 SVGAGI. Losses at the gene ends were 7 bases for V and 4 bases for J; bases not matched to a gene: 4. CDR3 amino acids: CASTQGEYNEQFF. As DNA, the CDR3 is TGTGCCAGCACCCAGGGGGAATACAATGAGCAGTTCTTC.

This chain links TRBV19 with TRBJ2-7, with D possibly matching TRBD2 (6 bases). Trimming left V 4 bases short and J 1 base short, with 14 bases between. The germline V gene has CDR1 LNHDA and CDR2 SQIVND (reference sequence). CDR3 size: 15 residues. DNA for the CDR3: TGTGCCAGTAGTACGGGAGAGGGTGGGTCCTACGAGCAGTACTTC. Its protein product is CASSTGEGGSYEQYF.

This clone was seen just once. The V gene is TRBV28, the J gene TRBJ2-5, with a tentative D call TRBD2 (6 bases). V was pared by 4 bases and J by 2 bases, with 23 bases between. The germline CDR1 and CDR2 sequences are MDHEN and SYDVKM. CDR3 length equals 18 residues. The CDR3 is CASSWMMPRGLMQETQYF. The CDR3 nucleotides are TGTGCCAGCAGTTGGATGATGCCACGGGGACTGATGCAAGAGACCCAGTACTTC.

The V call is TRBV19, the J call TRBJ1-1, with D perhaps TRBD1 (5 bases). CDR1 and CDR2 (germline): LNHDA, SQIVND (reference sequence). The CDR3 extends over 14 amino acids. The V and J ends lost 6 bases and 5 bases respectively, with 16 bases between them. CDR3 region: CASSLPGLGTEAFF. In nucleotides, the CDR3 is TGTGCCAGTAGCCTCCCAGGGCTCGGGACTGAAGCTTTCTTT.

V is TRBV28 and J is TRBJ2-7; 7 nucleotides agree with TRBD2. Trimming removed 5 bases from V and 0 bases from J; junction bases left unmatched: 4. Germline V gene sequence: CDR1 MDHEN, CDR2 SYDVKM. CDR3 size: 14 residues. As DNA, the CDR3 is TGTGCCAGCAGTACTAGCGTAAGCTCCTACGAGCAGTACTTC. Translating it yields CASSTSVSSYEQYF.

This sequence joins TRBV5-6 and TRBJ2-3; 8 bases fit TRBD2. Looked up from germline, CDR1 is SGHDT and CDR2 is YYEEEE. With 3 bases clipped from V and 0 bases from J, the junction kept 6 bases outside the gene matches. The CDR3 sequence is 16 residues long. CDR3 bases: TGTGCCAGCAGCTCAGGGCTAGCGGGCAGCACAGATACGCAGTATTTT. It specifies CASSSGLAGSTDTQYF.

V and J are TRBV7-6 and TRBJ1-2, with TRBD1 as a possible D gene (6 bases). CDR3 length: 16 residues. The V end was cut by 1 base, the J end by 8 bases, with 20 bases between. Germline-derived CDR1 and CDR2 are SGHVS and FNYEAQ. Here the CDR3 DNA reads TGTGCCAGCAGCTTAGACCTCAGGGGCGCCGGGCTGGGCTACACCTTC. It encodes CASSLDLRGAGLGYTF.

CDR3 DNA sequence: TGCGCCAGCAGCCAGGGACCGGGGGGCGGGGCCTACGAGCAGTACTTC. Amino acids: CASSQGPGGGAYEQYF. The chain has TRBV4-3 and TRBJ2-7; D is perhaps TRBD2 (7 bases). Trimming removed 3 bases from V and 2 bases from J, with 17 bases in between. The CDR3 spans 16 residues. From germline, CDR1 is LGHNA and CDR2 YSLEER.

CDR3 residues: CASSRITGHPEKLFF. DNA of the CDR3: TGTGCCAGCAGCAGAATAACAGGGCACCCGGAAAAACTGTTTTTT. This chain uses TRBV6-5 with TRBJ1-4, with a possible D match to TRBD1 (6 bases). The CDR3 length is 15 residues. Germline V gene lookup returns CDR1 MNHEY and CDR2 SVGAGI. Trimming stripped 6 bases from V and 8 bases from J, with 19 bases between.

The sample holds a few counts of this clone. The chain links TRBV6-4 to TRBJ2-7, with 9 bases matching TRBD1. Trimming took 3 bases from V and 4 from J; bases not matched to a gene: 7. Looked up from germline, CDR1 is MRHNA and CDR2 is SNTAGT. This CDR3 has 15 amino acids. CDR3 sequence (DNA): TGTGCCAGCAGTGAGTCCGGGACAGGGCCTTACGAGCAGTACTTC. As protein: CASSESGTGPYEQYF.

In the case of this clone: This specimen includes other DNA sequences encoding the same CDR3. The CDR3 reads CASSHRGGREKLFF. CDR3 DNA sequence: TGTGCCAGCAGTCACAGGGGCGGACGTGAAAAACTGTTTTTT. The V call is TRBV5-6, the J call TRBJ1-4; 7 nucleotides align to TRBD1. Germline-derived CDR1 and CDR2 are SGHDT and YYEEEE. The length of the CDR3 is 14 residues. The V segment lost 5 bases and the J segment 7 bases; nucleotides outside the gene matches: 8. Supplemented by reference TRBV5-6 and TRBJ1-4, the full variable domain reads DAGVTQSPTHLIKTRGQQVTLRCSPKSGHDTVSWYQQALGQGPQFIFQYYEEEERQRGNFPDRFSGHQFPNYSSELNVNALLLGDSALYLCASSHRGGREKLFFGSGTQLSVL.

Comment on this clone: A read error may produce the germline difference seen at one junction end. The chain carries TRBV11-2 and TRBJ2-1, with 7 bases fitting TRBD1. This CDR3 spans 17 amino acids. In germline, CDR1 is SGHAT, CDR2 FQNNGV. The CDR3 region is CASTLGPTGERSNEQFF. CDR3 DNA sequence: TGTGCCAGCACCTTAGGGCCAACAGGGGAAAGGAGCAATGAGCAGTTCTTC.

The gene calls are TRBV7-9 and TRBJ1-2; TRBD1 matches 8 bases. CDR1 is SEHNR, CDR2 FQNEAQ, per germline (reference sequence). The CDR3 runs to 16 residues. J lost 1 base, V lost 3 bases, and 7 bases had no gene match. CDR3 bases: TGTGCCAGCAGCTTCCAGGGGGCAGAGATTAACTATGGCTACACCTTC. It translates to CASSFQGAEINYGYTF.

The CDR3 loop is CASSPFPGSNQPQHF. The CDR3 nucleotides read TGCGCCAGCAGCCCATTCCCGGGTAGCAATCAGCCCCAGCATTTT. V usage is TRBV4-1 and J usage is TRBJ1-5; D is undetermined. The CDR3 is 15 residues long. Germline values: CDR1 MGHRA, CDR2 YSYEKL. The V and J ends lost 4 bases and 0 bases respectively, with 10 bases between them.

V and J are TRBV6-6 and TRBJ2-5; a weak D match, TRBD2 (5 bases). The CDR3 totals 15 residues. CDR1 and CDR2 from the germline V gene are MNHNY and SVGAGI (reference sequence). Trimming took 2 bases from V and 1 from J, leaving 11 bases between them. The CDR3 here is CASSYGGLGQETQYF. The DNA of the CDR3 is TGTGCCAGCAGTTACGGCGGGTTAGGCCAAGAGACCCAGTACTTC.